Listed here are 8 T cell receptor beta chains from one sample, sequenced in a study of blood T cell repertoires in COVID-19. Assay: immunoSEQ multiplex PCR; the TCRdb copy retains only in-frame clones and omits some. The sample consists of some 87,000 clones, about 85% of them appearing once. The sample comprised peripheral blood. These receptors all stem from a woman in her 70s with active or convalescent COVID-19.

This chain links TRBV6-8 with TRBJ2-7, with 8 bases identical to TRBD1. Germline values: CDR1 MNHGY, CDR2 SAAAGT. The CDR3 is 14 residues long. V lost 6 bases, J lost 0 bases, and 4 bases stayed unmatched. Written as DNA, the CDR3 is TGTGCCAGCAGAGGACAGGGAACCTCCTACGAGCAGTACTTC. It translates to CASRGQGTSYEQYF.

A single count supports this clone. The chain recombines TRBV7-2 with TRBJ1-3, with D uncertain. V lost 5 bases and J 0 bases, leaving 8 bases between the germline ends. From germline, CDR1 is SGHTA and CDR2 FQGNSA. There are 14 residues in the CDR3. CDR3 sequence (DNA): TGTGCCAGCAGCCCCCCCCGCTCTGGAAACACCATATATTTT. The encoded protein is CASSPPRSGNTIYF.

The gene calls are TRBV4-1 and TRBJ1-1; no reliable D call. Trimming removed 0 bases at V and 3 bases at J, with 5 bases between. CDR1 is MGHRA and CDR2 is YSYEKL in the germline V gene. The CDR3 sequence is 13 residues long. CDR3 nucleotides: TGCGCCAGCAGCCAAGACTACGACACTGAAGCTTTCTTT. It translates to CASSQDYDTEAFF.

The chain has TRBV18 and TRBJ2-3; D call uncertain. CDR3 length: 14 residues. The germline CDR1 and CDR2 sequences are KGHSH and LQKENI. The V and J ends lost 1 base and 4 bases respectively, with 9 bases between them. The CDR3 loop reads CASSPRQTADTQYF. The CDR3 DNA reads as TGTGCCAGCTCACCACGGCAGACTGCAGATACGCAGTATTTT.

The chain carries TRBV21-1 and TRBJ2-7; TRBD1, as called in the table, went unchecked against the DNA. TRBV21-1 is assigned pseudogene status. The CDR3 is 12 amino acids. CDR3 nucleotides: TGTGCCAGCAGCAAAGATCCCAGGCAGCAGTACTTC. Translating gives CASSKDPRQQYF.

The rearrangement links TRBV7-9 to TRBJ1-5, with 10 bases aligning to TRBD1. J gave up 6 bases and V 1 base, and 3 bases lay outside the gene matches. CDR1 SEHNR and CDR2 FQNEAQ come from the germline V gene (reference sequence). CDR3 length: 15 residues. The CDR3 sequence: CASSLGQGASQPQHF. CDR3 coding DNA: TGTGCCAGCAGCTTAGGACAGGGGGCGAGTCAGCCCCAGCATTTT.

This clone was counted a single time. This chain connects TRBV5-1 to TRBJ1-1, with D possibly being TRBD1 (5 bases). V dropped 0 bases and J dropped 8 bases, with 14 bases sitting between them. CDR1 and CDR2 (germline): SGHRS, YFSETQ. The CDR3 extends over 14 amino acids. Here the CDR3 DNA reads TGCGCCAGCAGCTTGGGGGCGGAGGGGCGGGAAGCTTTCTTT. It codes for CASSLGAEGREAFF.

This chain joins TRBV19 and TRBJ2-3, with 10 nucleotides matching TRBD1. The trim removed 5 bases at V and 3 bases at J, leaving 2 bases unmatched. Per the germline V gene, CDR1 is LNHDA and CDR2 is SQIVND (reference sequence). This CDR3 contains 14 residues. Written as DNA, the CDR3 is TGTGCCAGTAGTGTGGGACAGGGGACAGATACGCAGTATTTT. Encoded protein: CASSVGQGTDTQYF.